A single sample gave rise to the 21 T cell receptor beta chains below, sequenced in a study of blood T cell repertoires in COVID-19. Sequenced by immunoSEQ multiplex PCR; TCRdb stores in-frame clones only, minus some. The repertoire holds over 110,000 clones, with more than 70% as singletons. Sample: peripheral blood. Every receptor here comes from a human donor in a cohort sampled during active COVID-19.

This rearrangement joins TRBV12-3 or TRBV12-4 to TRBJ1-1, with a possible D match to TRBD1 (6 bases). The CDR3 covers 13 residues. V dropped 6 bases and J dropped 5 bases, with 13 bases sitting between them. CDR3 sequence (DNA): TGTGCCAGCAGGAGCGACAGGACGACTGAAGCTTTCTTT. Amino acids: CASRSDRTTEAFF.

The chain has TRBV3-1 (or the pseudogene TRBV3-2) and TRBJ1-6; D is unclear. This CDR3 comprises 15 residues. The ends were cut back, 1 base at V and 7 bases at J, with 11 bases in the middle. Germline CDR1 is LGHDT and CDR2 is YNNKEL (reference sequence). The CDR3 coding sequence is TGTGCCAGCAGCCAAGGTGGGGAGTACAATTCACCCCTCCACTTT. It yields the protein CASSQGGEYNSPLHF.

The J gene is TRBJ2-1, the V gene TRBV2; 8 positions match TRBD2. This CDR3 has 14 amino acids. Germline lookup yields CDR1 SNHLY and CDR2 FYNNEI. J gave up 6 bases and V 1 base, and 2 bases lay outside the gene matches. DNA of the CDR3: TGTGCCAGCAGTGAAGAAACTAGCGGCAATGAGCAGTTCTTC. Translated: CASSEETSGNEQFF. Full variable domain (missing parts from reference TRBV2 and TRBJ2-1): EPEVTQTPSHQVTQMGQEVILRCVPISNHLYFYWYRQILGQKVEFLVSFYNNEISEKSEIFDDQFSVERPDGSNFTLKIRSTKLEDSAMYFCASSEETSGNEQFFGPGTRLTVL.

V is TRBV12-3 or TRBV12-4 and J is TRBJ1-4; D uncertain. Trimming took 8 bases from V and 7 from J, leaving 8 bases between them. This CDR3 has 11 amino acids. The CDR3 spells CASLDGEKLFF. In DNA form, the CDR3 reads TGTGCCAGCTTAGATGGTGAAAAACTGTTTTTT.

This chain's CDR3 is CASSLGAFPYEQYF. CDR3 sequence (DNA): TGTGCCAGCAGCTTGGGGGCTTTTCCCTACGAGCAGTACTTC. V gene TRBV11-3 combines with J gene TRBJ2-7, with D possibly TRBD1 on 6 matching bases. The length of the CDR3 is 14 residues. Germline CDR1 reads SGHNT; CDR2 reads YENEEA. Between the trimmed V and J ends, which lost 3 bases and 2 bases, there was a span of 11 bases.

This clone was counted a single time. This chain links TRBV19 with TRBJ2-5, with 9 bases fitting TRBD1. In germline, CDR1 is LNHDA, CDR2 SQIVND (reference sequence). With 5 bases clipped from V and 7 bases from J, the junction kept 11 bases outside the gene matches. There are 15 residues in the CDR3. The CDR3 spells CASSSTGTGFVTQYF. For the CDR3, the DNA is TGTGCCAGTAGTTCCACCGGGACAGGGTTTGTGACCCAGTACTTC.

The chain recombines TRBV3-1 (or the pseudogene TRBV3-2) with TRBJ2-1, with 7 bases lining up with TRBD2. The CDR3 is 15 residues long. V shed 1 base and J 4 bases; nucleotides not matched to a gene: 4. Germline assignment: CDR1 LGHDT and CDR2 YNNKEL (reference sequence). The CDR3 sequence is CASSQALAVYNEQFF. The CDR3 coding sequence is TGTGCCAGCAGCCAAGCCCTAGCGGTATACAATGAGCAGTTCTTC.

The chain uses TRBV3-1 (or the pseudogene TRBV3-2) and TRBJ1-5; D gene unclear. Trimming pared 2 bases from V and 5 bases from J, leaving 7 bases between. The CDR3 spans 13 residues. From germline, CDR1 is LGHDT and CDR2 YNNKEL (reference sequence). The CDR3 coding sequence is TGTGCCAGCAGCCAACTTGAGGATCAGCCCCAGCATTTT. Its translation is CASSQLEDQPQHF.

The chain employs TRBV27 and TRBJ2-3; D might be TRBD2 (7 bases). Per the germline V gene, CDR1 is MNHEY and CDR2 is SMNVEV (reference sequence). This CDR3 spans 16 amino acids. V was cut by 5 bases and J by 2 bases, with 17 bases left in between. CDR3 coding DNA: TGTGCCAGCAGTCCCAGGGGAGGGGTCACCACAGATACGCAGTATTTT. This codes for CASSPRGGVTTDTQYF.

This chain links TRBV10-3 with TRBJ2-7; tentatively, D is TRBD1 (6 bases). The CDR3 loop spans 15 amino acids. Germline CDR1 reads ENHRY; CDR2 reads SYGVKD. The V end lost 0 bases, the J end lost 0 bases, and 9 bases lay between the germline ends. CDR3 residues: CAISESRGSSYEQYF. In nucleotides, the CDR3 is TGTGCCATCAGTGAGTCCAGGGGAAGCTCCTACGAGCAGTACTTC.

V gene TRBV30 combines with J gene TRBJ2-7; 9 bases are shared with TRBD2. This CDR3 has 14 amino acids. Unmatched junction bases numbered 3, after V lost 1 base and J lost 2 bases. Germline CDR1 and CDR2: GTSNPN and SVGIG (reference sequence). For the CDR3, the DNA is TGTGCCTGGAGTGGGACTAGCGCCGCCTACGAGCAGTACTTC. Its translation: CAWSGTSAAYEQYF.

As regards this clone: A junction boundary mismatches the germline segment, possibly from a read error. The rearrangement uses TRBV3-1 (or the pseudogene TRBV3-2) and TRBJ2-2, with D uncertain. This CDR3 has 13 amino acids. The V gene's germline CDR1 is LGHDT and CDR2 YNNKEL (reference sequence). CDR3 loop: CASSQVHPGELFF. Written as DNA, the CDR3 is TGTGCCAGCAGTCAAGTACACCCCGGGGAGCTGTTTTTT.

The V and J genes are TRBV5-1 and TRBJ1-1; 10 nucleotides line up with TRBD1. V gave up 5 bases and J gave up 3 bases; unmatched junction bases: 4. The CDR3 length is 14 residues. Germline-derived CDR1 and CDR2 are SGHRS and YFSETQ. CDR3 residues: CASRTGGMYTEAFF. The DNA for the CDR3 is TGCGCCAGCAGGACAGGGGGCATGTACACTGAAGCTTTCTTT.

Written as DNA, the CDR3 is TGTGCCAGTAGTGCTGACAGGGCCAACACCGGGGAGCTGTTTTTT. This codes for CASSADRANTGELFF. The V gene is TRBV19, the J gene TRBJ2-2, with 7 positions matching TRBD1. With 5 bases clipped from V and 2 bases from J, the junction kept 5 bases outside the gene matches. CDR1 is LNHDA and CDR2 is SQIVND in the germline V gene (reference sequence). This CDR3 spans 15 amino acids.

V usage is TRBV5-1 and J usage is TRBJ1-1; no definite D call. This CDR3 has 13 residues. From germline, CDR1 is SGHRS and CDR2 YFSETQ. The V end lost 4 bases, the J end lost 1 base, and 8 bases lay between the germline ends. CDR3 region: CASSKPGNTEAFF. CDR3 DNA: TGCGCCAGCAGCAAACCCGGGAACACTGAAGCTTTCTTT.

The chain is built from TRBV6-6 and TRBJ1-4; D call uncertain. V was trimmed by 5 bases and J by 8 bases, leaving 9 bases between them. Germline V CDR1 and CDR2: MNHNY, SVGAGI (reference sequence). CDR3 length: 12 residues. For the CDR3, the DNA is TGTGCCAGCAGTGCGACGGAGGAAAAACTGTTTTTT. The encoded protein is CASSATEEKLFF.

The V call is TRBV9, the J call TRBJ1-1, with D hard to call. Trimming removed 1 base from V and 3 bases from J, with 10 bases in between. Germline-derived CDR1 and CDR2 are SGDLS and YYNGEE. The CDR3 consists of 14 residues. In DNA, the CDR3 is TGTGCCAGCAGCGTAAGTTGGGCTGACACTGAAGCTTTCTTT. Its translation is CASSVSWADTEAFF.

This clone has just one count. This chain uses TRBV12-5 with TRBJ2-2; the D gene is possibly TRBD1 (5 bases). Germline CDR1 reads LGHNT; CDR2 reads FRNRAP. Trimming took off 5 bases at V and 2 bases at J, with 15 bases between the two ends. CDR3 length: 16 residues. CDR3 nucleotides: TGTGCTAGTGGTCTGCGACAGTATTCTAACACCGGGGAGCTGTTTTTT. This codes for CASGLRQYSNTGELFF.

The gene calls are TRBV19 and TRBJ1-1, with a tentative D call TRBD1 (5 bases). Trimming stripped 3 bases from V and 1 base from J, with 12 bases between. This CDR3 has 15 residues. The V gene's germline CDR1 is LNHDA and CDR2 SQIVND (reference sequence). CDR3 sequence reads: CASSMAGLPNTEAFF. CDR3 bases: TGTGCCAGTAGTATGGCGGGACTCCCGAACACTGAAGCTTTCTTT. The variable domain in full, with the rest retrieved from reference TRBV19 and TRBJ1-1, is DGGITQSPKYLFRKEGQNVTLSCEQNLNHDAMYWYRQDPGQGLRLIYYSQIVNDFQKGDIAEGYSVSREKKESFPLTVTSAQKNPTAFYLCASSMAGLPNTEAFFGQGTRLTVV.

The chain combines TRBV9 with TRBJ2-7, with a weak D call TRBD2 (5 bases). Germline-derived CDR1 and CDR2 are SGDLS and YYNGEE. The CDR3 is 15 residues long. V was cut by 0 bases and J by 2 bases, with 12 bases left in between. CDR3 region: CASSVGAGSTYEQYF. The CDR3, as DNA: TGTGCCAGCAGCGTAGGGGCGGGTTCCACCTACGAGCAGTACTTC. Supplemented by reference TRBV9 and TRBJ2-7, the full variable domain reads DSGVTQTPKHLITATGQRVTLRCSPRSGDLSVYWYQQSLDQGLQFLIQYYNGEERAKGNILERFSAQQFPDLHSELNLSSLELGDSALYFCASSVGAGSTYEQYFGPGTRLTVT.

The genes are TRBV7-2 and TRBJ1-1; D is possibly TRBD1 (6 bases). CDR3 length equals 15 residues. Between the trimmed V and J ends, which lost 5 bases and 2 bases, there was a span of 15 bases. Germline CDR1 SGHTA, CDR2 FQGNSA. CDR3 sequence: CASSTVQGTNTEAFF. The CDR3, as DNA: TGTGCCAGCAGCACCGTACAGGGCACCAACACTGAAGCTTTCTTT. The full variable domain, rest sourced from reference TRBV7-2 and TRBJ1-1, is GAGVSQSPSNKVTEKGKDVELRCDPISGHTALYWYRQSLGQGLEFLIYFQGNSAPDKSGLPSDRFSAERTGGSVSTLTIQRTQQEDSAVYLCASSTVQGTNTEAFFGQGTRLTVV.